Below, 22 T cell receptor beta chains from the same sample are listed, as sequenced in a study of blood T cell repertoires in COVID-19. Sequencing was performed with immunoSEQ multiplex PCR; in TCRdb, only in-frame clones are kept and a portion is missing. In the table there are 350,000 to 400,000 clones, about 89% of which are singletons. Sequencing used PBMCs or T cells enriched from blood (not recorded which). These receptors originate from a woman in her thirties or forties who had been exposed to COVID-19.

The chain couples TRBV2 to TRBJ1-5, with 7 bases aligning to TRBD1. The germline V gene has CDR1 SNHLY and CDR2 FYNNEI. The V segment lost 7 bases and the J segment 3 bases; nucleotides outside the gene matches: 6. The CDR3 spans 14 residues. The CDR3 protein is CASTKGTDNQPQHF. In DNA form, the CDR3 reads TGTGCCAGCACCAAAGGGACAGACAATCAGCCCCAGCATTTT.

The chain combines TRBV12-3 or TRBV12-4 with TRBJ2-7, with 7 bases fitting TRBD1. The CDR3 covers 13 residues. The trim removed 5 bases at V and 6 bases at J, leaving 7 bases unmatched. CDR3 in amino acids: CASSDRVPAEQYF. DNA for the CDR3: TGTGCCAGCAGTGACAGGGTCCCGGCCGAGCAGTACTTC.

CDR3 region: CASSDSATNEKLFF. CDR3 in DNA: TGTGCCAGCAGTGACAGCGCAACTAATGAAAAACTGTTTTTT. The rearrangement uses TRBV2 and TRBJ1-4; the D is unclear. The CDR3 contains 14 residues. Germline-derived CDR1 and CDR2 are SNHLY and FYNNEI. Trimming stripped 3 bases from V and 0 bases from J, with 5 bases between.

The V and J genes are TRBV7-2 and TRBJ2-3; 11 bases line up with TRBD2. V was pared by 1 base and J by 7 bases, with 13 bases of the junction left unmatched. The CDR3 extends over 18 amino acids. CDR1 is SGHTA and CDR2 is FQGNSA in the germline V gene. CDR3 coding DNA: TGTGCCAGCAGCTTAGGACTAGCGGGGAGACCCCTATTTAATACGCAGTATTTT. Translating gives CASSLGLAGRPLFNTQYF.

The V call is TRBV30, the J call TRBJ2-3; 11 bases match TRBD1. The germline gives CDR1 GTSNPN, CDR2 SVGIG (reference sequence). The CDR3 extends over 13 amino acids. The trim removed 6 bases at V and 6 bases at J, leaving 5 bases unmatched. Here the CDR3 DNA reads TGTGCCTGTCGGGACAGGGGGAAGGATACGCAGTATTTT. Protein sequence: CACRDRGKDTQYF.

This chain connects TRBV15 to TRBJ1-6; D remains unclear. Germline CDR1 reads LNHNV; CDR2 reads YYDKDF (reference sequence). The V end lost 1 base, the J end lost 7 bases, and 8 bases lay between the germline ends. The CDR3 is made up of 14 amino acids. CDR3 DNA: TGTGCCACCAGCAGAGTAGCCCTCAATTCACCCCTCCACTTT. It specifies CATSRVALNSPLHF.

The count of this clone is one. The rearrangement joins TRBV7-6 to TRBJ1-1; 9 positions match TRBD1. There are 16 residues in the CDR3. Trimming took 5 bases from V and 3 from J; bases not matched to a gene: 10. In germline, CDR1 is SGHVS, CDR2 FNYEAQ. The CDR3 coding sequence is TGTGCCAGCAGCCCGGGGGACAGGGCATTTCACACTGAAGCTTTCTTT. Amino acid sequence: CASSPGDRAFHTEAFF. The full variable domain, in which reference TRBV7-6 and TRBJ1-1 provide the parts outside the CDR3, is GAGVSQSPRYKVTKRGQDVALRCDPISGHVSLYWYRQALGQGPEFLTYFNYEAQQDKSGLPNDRFSAERPEGSISTLTIQRTEQRDSAMYRCASSPGDRAFHTEAFFGQGTRLTVV.

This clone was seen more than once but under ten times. In DNA form, the CDR3 reads TGTGCCAGCAGCCAAGATTCGCCCAGTAACACCGGGGAGCTGTTTTTT. Translating gives CASSQDSPSNTGELFF. This chain uses TRBV3-1 (or the pseudogene TRBV3-2) with TRBJ2-2, with D hard to call. This CDR3 is 16 amino acids long. Germline assignment: CDR1 LGHDT and CDR2 YNNKEL (reference sequence). Trimming removed 0 bases from V and 2 bases from J, with 10 bases in between.

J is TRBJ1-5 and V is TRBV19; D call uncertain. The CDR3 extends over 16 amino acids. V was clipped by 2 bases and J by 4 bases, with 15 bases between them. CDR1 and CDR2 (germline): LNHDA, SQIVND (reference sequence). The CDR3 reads CASSIWQKNRNQPQHF. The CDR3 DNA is TGTGCCAGTAGTATATGGCAGAAAAATCGAAATCAGCCCCAGCATTTT.

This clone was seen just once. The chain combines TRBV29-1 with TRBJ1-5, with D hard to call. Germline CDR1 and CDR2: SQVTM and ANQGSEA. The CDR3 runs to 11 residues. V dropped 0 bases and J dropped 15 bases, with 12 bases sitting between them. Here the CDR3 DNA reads TGCAGCGTTGAAGACCAGAACCGGGTGCATTTT. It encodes CSVEDQNRVHF.

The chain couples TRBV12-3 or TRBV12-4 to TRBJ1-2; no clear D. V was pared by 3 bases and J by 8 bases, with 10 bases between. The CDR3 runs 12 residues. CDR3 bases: TGTGCCAGCAGTTTGGCGGGAACGGGCTACACCTTC. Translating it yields CASSLAGTGYTF.

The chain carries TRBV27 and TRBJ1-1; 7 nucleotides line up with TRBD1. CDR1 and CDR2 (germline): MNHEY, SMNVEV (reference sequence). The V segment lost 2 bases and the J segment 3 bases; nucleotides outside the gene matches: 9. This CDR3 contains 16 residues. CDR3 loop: CASSLDVRGHDTEAFF. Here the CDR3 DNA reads TGTGCCAGCAGTTTAGACGTGAGGGGGCATGACACTGAAGCTTTCTTT.

The CDR3 loop reads CASSPGGTPFQETQYF. CDR3 DNA sequence: TGTGCCAGCAGCCCCGGGGGGACCCCTTTCCAAGAGACCCAGTACTTC. The chain combines TRBV5-5 with TRBJ2-5, with TRBD2 identical over 7 bases. The ends lost 4 bases at V and 1 base at J; junction bases unmatched: 10. Germline CDR1 and CDR2: SGHKS and YYEKEE (reference sequence). The CDR3 totals 16 residues.

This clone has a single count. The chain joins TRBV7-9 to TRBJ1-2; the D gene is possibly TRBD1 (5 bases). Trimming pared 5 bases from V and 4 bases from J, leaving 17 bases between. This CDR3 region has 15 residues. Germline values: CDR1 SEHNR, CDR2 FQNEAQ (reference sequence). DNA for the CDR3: TGTGCCAGCAGCCCCGTGCTGGGGCCTACCTATGGCTACACCTTC. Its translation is CASSPVLGPTYGYTF.

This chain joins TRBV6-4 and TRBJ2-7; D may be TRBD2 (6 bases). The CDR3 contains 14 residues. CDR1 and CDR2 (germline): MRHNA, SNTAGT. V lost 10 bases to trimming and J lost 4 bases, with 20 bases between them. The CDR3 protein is CATSSGSHPYEQYF. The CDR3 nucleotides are TGTGCCACCTCAAGCGGGTCCCATCCTTACGAGCAGTACTTC.

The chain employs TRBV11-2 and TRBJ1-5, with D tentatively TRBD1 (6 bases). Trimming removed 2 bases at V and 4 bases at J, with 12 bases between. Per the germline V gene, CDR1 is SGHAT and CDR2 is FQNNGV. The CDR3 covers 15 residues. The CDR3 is CASSLLWGPNQPQHF. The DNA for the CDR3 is TGTGCCAGCAGCTTATTATGGGGGCCAAATCAGCCCCAGCATTTT.

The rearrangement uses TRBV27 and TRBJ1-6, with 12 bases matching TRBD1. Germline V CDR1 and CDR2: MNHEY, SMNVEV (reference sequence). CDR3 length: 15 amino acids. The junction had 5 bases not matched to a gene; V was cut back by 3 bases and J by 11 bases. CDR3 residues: CASSFGGTGGPPLHF. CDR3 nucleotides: TGTGCCAGCAGTTTTGGGGGGACAGGGGGCCCACCCCTCCACTTT.

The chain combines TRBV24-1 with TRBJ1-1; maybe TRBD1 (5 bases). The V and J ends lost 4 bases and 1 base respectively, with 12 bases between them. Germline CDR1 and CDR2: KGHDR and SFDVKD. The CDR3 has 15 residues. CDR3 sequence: CATSDRRGGNTEAFF. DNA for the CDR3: TGTGCCACCAGTGACCGACGGGGGGGGAACACTGAAGCTTTCTTT.

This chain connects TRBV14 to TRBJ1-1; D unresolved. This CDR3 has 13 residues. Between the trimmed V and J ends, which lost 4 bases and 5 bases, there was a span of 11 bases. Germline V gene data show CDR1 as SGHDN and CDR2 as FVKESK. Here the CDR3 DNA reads TGTGCCAGCAGCCCCGGCCCCGGGACTGAAGCTTTCTTT. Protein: CASSPGPGTEAFF. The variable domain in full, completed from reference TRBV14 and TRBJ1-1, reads EAGVTQFPSHSVIEKGQTVTLRCDPISGHDNLYWYRRVMGKEIKFLLHFVKESKQDESGMPNNRFLAERTGGTYSTLKVQPAELEDSGVYFCASSPGPGTEAFFGQGTRLTVV.

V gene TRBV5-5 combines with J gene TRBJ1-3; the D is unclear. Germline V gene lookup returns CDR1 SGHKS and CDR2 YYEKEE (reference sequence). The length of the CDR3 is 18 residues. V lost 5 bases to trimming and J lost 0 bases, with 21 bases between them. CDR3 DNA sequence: TGTGCCAGCAGTCACAGCATCTCCACCCAGAGCTCTGGAAACACCATATATTTT. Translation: CASSHSISTQSSGNTIYF.

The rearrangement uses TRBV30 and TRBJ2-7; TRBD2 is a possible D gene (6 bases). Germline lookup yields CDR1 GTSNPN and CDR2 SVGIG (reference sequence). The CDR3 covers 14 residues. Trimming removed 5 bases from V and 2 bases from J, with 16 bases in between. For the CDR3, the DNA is TGTGCCTGGTTACTTGCGCGGGGACCCTACGAGCAGTACTTC. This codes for CAWLLARGPYEQYF. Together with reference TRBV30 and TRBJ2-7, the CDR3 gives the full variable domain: SQTIHQWPATLVQPVGSPLSLECTVEGTSNPNLYWYRQAAGRGLQLLFYSVGIGQISSEVPQNLSASRPQDRQFILSSKKLLLSDSGFYLCAWLLARGPYEQYFGPGTRLTVT.

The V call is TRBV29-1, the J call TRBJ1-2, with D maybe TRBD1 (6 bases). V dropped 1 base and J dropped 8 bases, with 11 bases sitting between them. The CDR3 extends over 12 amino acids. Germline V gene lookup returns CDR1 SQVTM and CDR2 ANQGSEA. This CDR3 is CSVEGQVAGYTF. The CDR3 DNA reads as TGCAGCGTTGAAGGACAGGTGGCGGGCTACACCTTC.